In this sample, the clone carrying this T cell receptor (beta chain) turned up once. The sample belongs to a study of CD8 T cells in Susac syndrome. The RNA input was 0.5 to 1 ug, and it was reverse transcribed with random hexamers. Amplification of the TCR beta CDR3 was carried out by immunoSEQ multiplex PCR, which spanned a total of 54 Vbeta and 13 Jbeta segments. Each CDR3 protein gets one entry after TCRdb re-called the immunoSEQ multiplex PCR reads with MiXCR. Of 200,000 or so distinct CDR3 sequences listed, roughly 90% are singletons. The sequence derives from a human donor with multiple sclerosis. The source material was CD8+ T cells from PBMCs.

CDR3 sequence (DNA): TGTGCCAGCAGCGCCGGGGACCGCTCCTACGAGCAGTACTTC. Translation: CASSAGDRSYEQYF. The chain links TRBV9 to TRBJ2-7; the D gene could be TRBD1 or TRBD2 (5 bases each). The CDR3 sequence is 14 residues long. The ends were cut back, 3 bases at V and 0 bases at J, with 10 bases in the middle. Germline CDR1 and CDR2: SGDLS and YYNGEE.